The 23 T cell receptor beta chains given below trace back to one sample, sequenced in a study of cytomegalovirus exposure and HLA in healthy donors. Vbeta (60) and Jbeta (13) primers were used in the PCR. The table came from immunoSEQ multiplex PCR; TCRdb's copy has only in-frame clones and leaves some out. The sample holds roughly 300,000 clones; about nine tenths are singletons and the top ten take 3.5% to 4%. The sequenced material came from PBMCs. The receptors were gathered from a man in his forties in good health and CMV-seropositive.

The chain has TRBV29-1 and TRBJ2-5, with 8 bases fitting TRBD2. Germline lookup yields CDR1 SQVTM and CDR2 ANQGSEA. J gave up 3 bases and V 2 bases, and 5 bases lay outside the gene matches. There are 14 residues in the CDR3. The CDR3 nucleotides are TGCAGCGTTGAACCGGGACTAGGAGAAGAGACCCAGTACTTC. Protein: CSVEPGLGEETQYF. Drawing the rest from reference TRBV29-1 and TRBJ2-5, the complete variable domain is SAVISQKPSRDICQRGTSLTIQCQVDSQVTMMFWYRQQPGQSLTLIATANQGSEATYESGFVIDKFPISRPNLTFSTLTVSNMSPEDSSIYLCSVEPGLGEETQYFGPGTRLLVL.

The rearrangement uses TRBV18 and TRBJ2-3, with 14 positions matching TRBD2. The CDR3 has 19 amino acids. The V and J ends lost 3 bases and 4 bases, in that order; junction bases with no gene match: 12. Germline values: CDR1 KGHSH, CDR2 LQKENI. CDR3 in DNA: TGTGCCAGCTCACCGGCCGGGACTAGCGGGAGAGGGGGCCCAGATACGCAGTATTTT. Translated: CASSPAGTSGRGGPDTQYF.

V is TRBV5-5 and J is TRBJ2-7; 15 positions match TRBD2. V trimming: 4 bases; J trimming: 6 bases; junction bases outside the gene matches: 5. Per the germline V gene, CDR1 is SGHKS and CDR2 is YYEKEE (reference sequence). CDR3 size: 15 residues. The CDR3 region is CASSPGLAGGTEQYF. CDR3 nucleotides: TGTGCCAGCAGCCCGGGACTAGCGGGAGGAACCGAGCAGTACTTC.

This clone was picked up one time. The chain combines TRBV9 with TRBJ1-5; 10 bases map to TRBD1. The CDR3 spans 15 residues. Germline V lookup: CDR1 SGDLS, CDR2 YYNGEE. V was pared by 3 bases and J by 3 bases, with 3 bases of the junction left unmatched. The CDR3 loop reads CASSAGTGDNQPQHF. The CDR3 DNA reads TGTGCCAGCAGCGCCGGGACAGGGGACAATCAGCCCCAGCATTTT.

The genes are TRBV2 and TRBJ2-3; 7 positions match TRBD2. Per germline, CDR1 SNHLY and CDR2 FYNNEI. The ends lost 6 bases at V and 1 base at J; junction bases unmatched: 10. The CDR3 runs to 16 residues. The CDR3 is CASSSLADRGTDTQYF. The DNA of the CDR3 is TGTGCCAGCAGCTCCCTAGCGGATCGGGGCACAGATACGCAGTATTTT.

V usage is TRBV5-1 and J usage is TRBJ2-5; weak D call: TRBD1 (5 bases). CDR3 size: 13 residues. CDR1 is SGHRS and CDR2 is YFSETQ in the germline V gene. V was pared by 6 bases and J by 2 bases, with 11 bases between. CDR3 sequence (DNA): TGCGCCAGCAAGGTCCAGGGACAAGAGACCCAGTACTTC. Translating gives CASKVQGQETQYF.

The rearrangement links TRBV11-2 to TRBJ2-5; 8 bases agree with TRBD1. CDR3 length equals 15 residues. Germline V lookup: CDR1 SGHAT, CDR2 FQNNGV. The trim removed 3 bases at V and 5 bases at J, leaving 8 bases unmatched. For the CDR3, the DNA is TGTGCCAGCAGCTTCGATCTCAGGGGGCAGGAGACCCAGTACTTC. The encoded protein is CASSFDLRGQETQYF.

The rearrangement joins TRBV5-8 to TRBJ2-1; D is unclear. Germline V gene sequence: CDR1 SGHTS, CDR2 YDEGEE. V dropped 5 bases and J dropped 2 bases, with 8 bases sitting between them. This CDR3 is built from 13 residues. The CDR3: CASSRQAYNEQFF. DNA for the CDR3: TGTGCCAGCAGTCGCCAGGCCTACAATGAGCAGTTCTTC.

This clone was detected a few times. The chain is built from TRBV4-3 and TRBJ2-7, with D perhaps matching TRBD2 (6 bases). Germline V gene lookup returns CDR1 LGHNA and CDR2 YSLEER. V dropped 0 bases and J dropped 4 bases, with 13 bases sitting between them. There are 15 residues in the CDR3. The CDR3 coding sequence is TGCGCCAGCAGCCAAGATGGGGAGGCAATTTACGAGCAGTACTTC. Translated: CASSQDGEAIYEQYF.

The V gene is TRBV21-1, the J gene TRBJ2-2; the DNA was not used to check the table's D call, TRBD2. TRBV21-1 is annotated as a pseudogene. This CDR3 spans 20 amino acids. As DNA, the CDR3 is TGTGCCAGCAGCACGCCCGAGACTAGCGGGAGGGCCTCGAACACCGGGGAGCTGTTTTTT. Translating gives CASSTPETSGRASNTGELFF.

V usage is TRBV7-9 and J usage is TRBJ2-7, with a weak D call TRBD1 (6 bases). Germline V gene data show CDR1 as SEHNR and CDR2 as FQNEAQ (reference sequence). Trimming removed 5 bases from V and 0 bases from J, with 14 bases in between. This CDR3 region has 15 residues. CDR3 coding DNA: TGTGCCAGCAGCCCCTTGGACAGTCTCTCCTACGAGCAGTACTTC. Encoded protein: CASSPLDSLSYEQYF.

The chain joins TRBV7-9 to TRBJ2-1; weak D call: TRBD1 (6 bases). The CDR3 is 15 amino acids. V shed 3 bases and J shed 10 bases, with 19 bases lying between them. Looked up from germline, CDR1 is SEHNR and CDR2 is FQNEAQ (reference sequence). The CDR3 nucleotides are TGTGCCAGCAGCTTTAGCCGCCCTACTAGGGGGGAGCAGTTCTTC. Its translation: CASSFSRPTRGEQFF. Based on the CDR3 plus reference TRBV7-9 and TRBJ2-1, the full variable domain is DTGVSQNPRHKITKRGQNVTFRCDPISEHNRLYWYRQTLGQGPEFLTYFQNEAQLEKSRLLSDRFSAERPKGSFSTLEIQRTEQGDSAMYLCASSFSRPTRGEQFFGPGTRLTVL.

This rearrangement joins TRBV29-1 to TRBJ2-1, with 9 bases aligning to TRBD1. The germline gives CDR1 SQVTM, CDR2 ANQGSEA. The CDR3 runs to 14 residues. The trim removed 4 bases at V and 2 bases at J, leaving 3 bases unmatched. The CDR3 reads CSVVGTGTYNEQFF. CDR3 bases: TGCAGCGTTGTTGGGACAGGGACCTACAATGAGCAGTTCTTC.

The J gene is TRBJ2-7, the V gene TRBV7-9; the match to TRBD2 covers 8 bases. The CDR3 covers 16 residues. Germline V gene data show CDR1 as SEHNR and CDR2 as FQNEAQ (reference sequence). Trimming took 2 bases from V and 0 from J; bases not matched to a gene: 6. CDR3 nucleotide sequence: TGTGCCAGCAGCTTACAAGTTAGCGGGGCCTCCTACGAGCAGTACTTC. Its translation: CASSLQVSGASYEQYF.

The chain combines TRBV7-9 with TRBJ2-3; 7 nucleotides line up with TRBD2. CDR3 length: 17 residues. Germline V gene sequence: CDR1 SEHNR, CDR2 FQNEAQ (reference sequence). Trimming at V came to 1 base and at J to 0 bases, leaving 7 bases not matched to a gene. As DNA, the CDR3 is TGTGCCAGCAGCTTAGTAGGGCTAGCGGATAGCACAGATACGCAGTATTTT. This codes for CASSLVGLADSTDTQYF. Filled out from reference TRBV7-9 and TRBJ2-3, the complete variable domain reads DTGVSQNPRHKITKRGQNVTFRCDPISEHNRLYWYRQTLGQGPEFLTYFQNEAQLEKSRLLSDRFSAERPKGSFSTLEIQRTEQGDSAMYLCASSLVGLADSTDTQYFGPGTRLTVL.

This chain links TRBV7-2 with TRBJ1-2, with TRBD1 as a possible D gene (6 bases). The V gene lost 11 bases and the J gene lost 4 bases, with 20 bases spanning the gap. Germline V gives CDR1 SGHTA, CDR2 FQGNSA. CDR3 size: 14 residues. The DNA for the CDR3 is TGTGCCCTGGTAGGGGGAGGGGGATCCTATGGCTACACCTTC. Its protein product is CALVGGGGSYGYTF.

V is TRBV29-1 and J is TRBJ1-2, with 9 bases aligning to TRBD1. With 4 bases clipped from V and 4 bases from J, the junction kept 10 bases outside the gene matches. CDR1 is SQVTM and CDR2 is ANQGSEA in the germline V gene. There are 15 residues in the CDR3. CDR3 nucleotides: TGCAGCGTTGGGGGACAGGGAGTACTTGGCTATGGCTACACCTTC. Translated: CSVGGQGVLGYGYTF.

V gene TRBV30 combines with J gene TRBJ2-7; D is ambiguous. From germline, CDR1 is GTSNPN and CDR2 SVGIG (reference sequence). Trimming removed 0 bases at V and 0 bases at J, with 6 bases between. This CDR3 region has 13 residues. The CDR3 DNA reads as TGTGCCTGGAGTGTACACCGCTCCTACGAGCAGTACTTC. Translated: CAWSVHRSYEQYF.

This clone was detected only a few times. J is TRBJ1-5 and V is TRBV5-1; no definite D call. Trimming removed 0 bases from V and 2 bases from J, with 9 bases in between. This CDR3 spans 15 amino acids. From germline, CDR1 is SGHRS and CDR2 YFSETQ. CDR3 amino acids: CASSLGHGGNQPQHF. DNA of the CDR3: TGCGCCAGCAGCTTGGGCCACGGGGGCAATCAGCCCCAGCATTTT.

The chain combines TRBV9 with TRBJ2-7; D remains unclear. V was pared by 0 bases and J by 2 bases, with 9 bases between. The germline V gene encodes CDR1 SGDLS and CDR2 YYNGEE. This CDR3 contains 14 residues. The CDR3 DNA sequence: TGTGCCAGCAGCGTAGGACATCTTACCTACGAGCAGTACTTC. It is translated as CASSVGHLTYEQYF.

With regard to this clone: The junction differs from germline at one of its ends, possibly a read error. V and J are TRBV7-9 and TRBJ1-5; D is undetermined. The CDR3 covers 14 residues. Germline CDR1 is SEHNR and CDR2 is FQNEAQ (reference sequence). This CDR3 reads CSSSPTGVRQPQHF. CDR3 coding DNA: TGTTCCAGCAGCCCAACCGGGGTTCGGCAGCCCCAGCATTTT. Filled out from reference TRBV7-9 and TRBJ1-5, the complete variable domain reads DTGVSQNPRHKITKRGQNVTFRCDPISEHNRLYWYRQTLGQGPEFLTYFQNEAQLEKSRLLSDRFSAERPKGSFSTLEIQRTEQGDSAMYLCSSSPTGVRQPQHFGDGTRLSIL.

The rearrangement uses TRBV7-6 and TRBJ2-2, with 11 positions matching TRBD2. Germline-derived CDR1 and CDR2 are SGHVS and FNYEAQ. CDR3 length equals 16 residues. Unmatched junction bases numbered 7, after V lost 5 bases and J lost 5 bases. The chain's CDR3 is CASSHTSGSWTGELFF. The CDR3 DNA reads as TGTGCCAGCAGCCACACTAGCGGGAGCTGGACCGGGGAGCTGTTTTTT.

The rearrangement links TRBV29-1 to TRBJ1-2; D gene ambiguous. From germline, CDR1 is SQVTM and CDR2 ANQGSEA. The ends were cut back, 3 bases at V and 1 base at J, with 6 bases in the middle. The CDR3 loop spans 12 amino acids. CDR3 region: CSVEAVNYGYTF. For the CDR3, the DNA is TGCAGCGTTGAGGCAGTTAACTATGGCTACACCTTC.